A single sample is the source of the 19 T cell receptor beta chains below, sequenced in a study of blood T cell repertoires in COVID-19. The table came from immunoSEQ multiplex PCR; TCRdb's copy has only in-frame clones and leaves some out. The sample lists 55,000 to 75,000 clones, 80% seen once, with 15% to 20% in the top ten. The specimen sequenced was peripheral blood. These receptor sequences come from a man aged 70 or older who had recovered from COVID-19.

The rearrangement links TRBV25-1 to TRBJ2-5; D ambiguous. The CDR3 is 15 residues long. V lost 0 bases and J lost 4, with 12 bases in between. Germline V gene data show CDR1 as MGHDK and CDR2 as SYGVNS. CDR3 protein: CASSEYGQVRETQYF. CDR3 nucleotides: TGTGCCAGCAGTGAATATGGGCAGGTTAGAGAGACCCAGTACTTC.

The rearrangement uses TRBV10-2 and TRBJ1-6; D is possibly TRBD1 (6 bases). Per the germline V gene, CDR1 is WSHSY and CDR2 is SAAADI. Trimming cost V 5 bases and J 9 bases, with 20 bases left between them. The CDR3 consists of 16 residues. CDR3 region: CASSPSGQWEGSPLHF. The CDR3 bases are TGCGCCAGCAGTCCCAGTGGACAGTGGGAGGGTTCACCCCTCCACTTT.

This chain connects TRBV2 to TRBJ1-2; no definite D call. The V end was cut by 6 bases, the J end by 5 bases, with 13 bases between. This CDR3 region has 13 residues. CDR1 and CDR2 (germline): SNHLY, FYNNEI. The CDR3 loop is CASSPYVSYGYTF. DNA for the CDR3: TGTGCCAGCAGCCCCTATGTTTCGTATGGCTACACCTTC.

DNA of the CDR3: TGTGCCAGCAGTGAGTGGACAGGGAGGGACACCGGGGAGCTGTTTTTT. As protein: CASSEWTGRDTGELFF. J is TRBJ2-2 and V is TRBV6-1, with a tentative D call TRBD1 (8 bases). The germline V gene encodes CDR1 MNHNS and CDR2 SASEGT. V lost 3 bases and J lost 3, with 14 bases in between. The CDR3 covers 16 residues.

The rearrangement joins TRBV30 to TRBJ1-1; 9 nucleotides agree with TRBD1. The V gene's germline CDR1 is GTSNPN and CDR2 SVGIG (reference sequence). J gave up 6 bases and V 5 bases, and 13 bases lay outside the gene matches. There are 15 residues in the CDR3. CDR3 protein: CAWGPGQGSRAEAFF. CDR3 sequence (DNA): TGTGCCTGGGGGCCGGGACAGGGAAGTAGGGCTGAAGCTTTCTTT.

DNA of the CDR3: TGTGCCAGCAGCTTAATTGTGCAAGCCTATGAGCAGTTCTTC. Encoded protein: CASSLIVQAYEQFF. The chain links TRBV7-2 to TRBJ2-1; D call uncertain. The CDR3 has 14 residues. Germline CDR1 SGHTA, CDR2 FQGNSA. Trimming took off 2 bases at V and 8 bases at J, with 13 bases between the two ends.

This chain uses TRBV28 with TRBJ1-5; D possibly corresponds to TRBD1 (5 bases). CDR1 and CDR2 (germline): MDHEN, SYDVKM. The CDR3 totals 15 residues. The V gene lost 5 bases and the J gene lost 4 bases, with 15 bases spanning the gap. CDR3 sequence reads: CASSVGQANNQPQHF. The CDR3 DNA is TGTGCCAGCAGTGTCGGACAAGCAAATAATCAGCCCCAGCATTTT.

The chain links TRBV7-7 to TRBJ2-3, with D uncertain. Germline assignment: CDR1 SSHAT and CDR2 FNYEAQ (reference sequence). Between the trimmed V and J ends, which lost 2 bases and 0 bases, there was a span of 9 bases. The CDR3 contains 15 residues. The CDR3 sequence: CASSLSHSSTDTQYF. The CDR3 DNA sequence: TGTGCCAGCAGCTTAAGTCACAGTAGCACAGATACGCAGTATTTT.

The DNA of the CDR3 is TGTGCCAGCAGTTTAGAGCGGCAGAATCAGCCCCAGCATTTT. Its translation is CASSLERQNQPQHF. The chain carries TRBV28 and TRBJ1-5, with D uncertain. The CDR3 length is 14 residues. The germline V gene encodes CDR1 MDHEN and CDR2 SYDVKM. The V end lost 2 bases, the J end lost 4 bases, and 9 bases lay between the germline ends.

The genes are TRBV28 and TRBJ2-7; 8 bases align to TRBD1. Germline V CDR1 and CDR2: MDHEN, SYDVKM. The V and J ends lost 8 bases and 7 bases, in that order; junction bases with no gene match: 13. This CDR3 comprises 14 residues. CDR3 in DNA: TGTGCCAGCTCCTGGCCGGACAGGGTTTGGGAGCAGTACTTC. Its protein product is CASSWPDRVWEQYF.

The rearrangement links TRBV19 to TRBJ2-7; 7 bases map to TRBD1. This CDR3 contains 15 residues. From germline, CDR1 is LNHDA and CDR2 SQIVND (reference sequence). V shed 1 base, J shed 9 bases, and the junction held 12 bases outside the gene matches. CDR3 DNA sequence: TGTGCCAGTAGTATAGCCGGGACAGTCGGTTTTGCGCAGTACTTC. Protein sequence: CASSIAGTVGFAQYF.

The rearrangement joins TRBV5-4 to TRBJ2-2, with D possibly matching TRBD1 (6 bases). CDR3 length: 16 residues. V dropped 4 bases and J dropped 2 bases, with 15 bases sitting between them. CDR1 is SGHNT and CDR2 is YYREEE in the germline V gene (reference sequence). CDR3 sequence reads: CASSRSVTGNTGELFF. CDR3 sequence (DNA): TGTGCCAGCAGCAGATCCGTGACAGGAAACACCGGGGAGCTGTTTTTT.

This clone has a single count. The rearrangement links TRBV7-2 to TRBJ2-1; TRBD1 matches at 7 bases. V gave up 1 base and J gave up 4 bases; unmatched junction bases: 4. The CDR3 length is 15 residues. Germline V gene lookup returns CDR1 SGHTA and CDR2 FQGNSA. This CDR3 is CASSLEGTVYNEQFF. The CDR3 region has the DNA TGTGCCAGCAGCTTAGAAGGGACAGTTTACAATGAGCAGTTCTTC.

This rearrangement joins TRBV7-9 to TRBJ2-1; TRBD2 matches at 10 bases. Germline V CDR1 and CDR2: SEHNR, FQNEAQ (reference sequence). Trimming cost V 7 bases and J 8 bases; bases outside gene matches: 14. The length of the CDR3 is 16 residues. The CDR3 loop reads CASTDKPGLAFHEQFF. CDR3 DNA: TGTGCCAGCACCGATAAACCGGGACTAGCGTTTCATGAGCAGTTCTTC.

The V and J genes are TRBV4-3 and TRBJ1-2; D unresolved. The CDR3 runs 18 residues. Germline CDR1 and CDR2: LGHNA and YSLEER. V dropped 0 bases and J dropped 2 bases, with 19 bases sitting between them. The CDR3: CASSQELPGSTLNYGYTF. Here the CDR3 DNA reads TGCGCCAGCAGCCAAGAGTTGCCGGGATCCACCCTCAACTATGGCTACACCTTC.

This clone was picked up one time. The chain links TRBV7-8 to TRBJ2-5, with 10 bases identical to TRBD2. Trimming took 8 bases from V and 5 from J; bases not matched to a gene: 8. The CDR3 runs to 14 residues. CDR1 and CDR2 (germline): SGHVS, FQNEAQ. The CDR3 nucleotides are TGTGCCAGCCAAGCGAGCGGGGGGGCCGAGACCCAGTACTTC. As protein: CASQASGGAETQYF.

The chain combines TRBV5-8 with TRBJ1-5; D remains ambiguous. CDR1 SGHTS and CDR2 YDEGEE come from the germline V gene. This CDR3 has 13 amino acids. The ends were cut back, 4 bases at V and 7 bases at J, with 12 bases in the middle. CDR3 protein: CASSGREGQPQHF. The CDR3 DNA sequence: TGTGCCAGCAGCGGAAGGGAGGGACAGCCCCAGCATTTT.

This chain uses TRBV5-1 with TRBJ2-1; 8 nucleotides match TRBD1. Germline V gene lookup returns CDR1 SGHRS and CDR2 YFSETQ. Trimming at V came to 1 base and at J to 4 bases, leaving 4 bases not matched to a gene. This CDR3 region has 15 residues. CDR3 nucleotide sequence: TGCGCCAGCAGCTTGAGACAGGGGCTATACAATGAGCAGTTCTTC. Its protein is CASSLRQGLYNEQFF.

The chain carries TRBV10-3 and TRBJ1-2; the D gene is possibly TRBD1 (5 bases). Germline CDR1 reads ENHRY; CDR2 reads SYGVKD. V lost 7 bases, J lost 0 bases, and 12 bases lay in between. The CDR3 covers 14 residues. The CDR3 is CAITGGRSNYGYTF. CDR3 DNA: TGTGCCATCACGGGGGGACGGTCTAACTATGGCTACACCTTC.